Described below is a single TCR beta chain sequence and its context. No antigen is known for it. The data were obtained in a study of cytomegalovirus exposure and HLA in healthy donors. PCR primers comprised 60 Vbeta and 13 Jbeta primers. TCRdb's table, derived via immunoSEQ multiplex PCR, lists solely in-frame clones and lacks some. The table lists 120,000 to 150,000 clones, 80% of them singletons. The germline CDR1 and CDR2 sequences are SGHRS and YFSETQ. Trimming pared 4 bases from V and 4 bases from J, leaving 14 bases between. The CDR3 length is 14 residues. Study-wide findings and caveats: Per published accounts, TCR beta sequences correctly predicted the HLA-A and HLA-B alleles of most subjects. Follow-up analysis later connected one missense variant in DCLRE1C with trimming of TCR beta V- and J-genes.

The J gene is TRBJ1-1, the V gene TRBV5-1; a possible D gene is TRBD1 (5 bases). The sequence came from a young man in good health and CMV-seronegative. The specimen sequenced was PBMCs. In DNA, the CDR3 is TGCGCCAGCAGCCCGGGGGGGGGATCCACTGAAGCTTTCTTT. This encodes CASSPGGGSTEAFF.